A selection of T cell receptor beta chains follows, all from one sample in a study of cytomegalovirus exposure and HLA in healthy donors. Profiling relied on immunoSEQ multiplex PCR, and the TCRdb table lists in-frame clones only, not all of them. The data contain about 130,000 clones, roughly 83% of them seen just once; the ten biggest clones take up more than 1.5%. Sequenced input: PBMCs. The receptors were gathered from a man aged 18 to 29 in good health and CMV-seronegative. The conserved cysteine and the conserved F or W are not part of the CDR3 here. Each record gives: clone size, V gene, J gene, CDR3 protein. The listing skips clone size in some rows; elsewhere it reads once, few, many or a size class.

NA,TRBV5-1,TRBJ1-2,ASSLAPGSGTYGYT
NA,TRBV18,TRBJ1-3,ASSPGGSSSGNTIY
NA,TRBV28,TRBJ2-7,ASIKQGPPYEQY
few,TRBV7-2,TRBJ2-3,ASSEAADTQY
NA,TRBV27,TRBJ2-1,ASTPYWGRGSYNEQF
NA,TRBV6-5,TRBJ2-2,ASSLQGAGTGELF
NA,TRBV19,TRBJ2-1,ASSPLGQYEQF
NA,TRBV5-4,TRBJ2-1,ASSLTSATREQF
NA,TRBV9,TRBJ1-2,ASSARRSINYGYT
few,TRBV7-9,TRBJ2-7,ASSLRTRSSYEQY
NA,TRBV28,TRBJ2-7,ASSQRLVLAESYEQY
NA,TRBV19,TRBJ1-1,ASSIMGAPNTEAF
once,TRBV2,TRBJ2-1,ASQGASGNYNEQF
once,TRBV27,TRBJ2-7,ASSLGTGYEQY
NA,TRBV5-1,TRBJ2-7,ASSFDSGGASEQY
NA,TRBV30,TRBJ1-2,AWSVTGGYGYT
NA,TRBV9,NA,ASSALPGQGTVGLAGGHTYEQY
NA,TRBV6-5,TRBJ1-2,ASSYGQNYGYT
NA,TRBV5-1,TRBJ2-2,ASSLGGGPAGELF
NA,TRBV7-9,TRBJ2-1,ASSLLGTQLGNEQF
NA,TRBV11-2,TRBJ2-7,ASIPQLGQGAYEQY
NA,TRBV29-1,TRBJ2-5,SAAPAGGMETQY
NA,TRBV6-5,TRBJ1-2,ASSYYRDSYGYT
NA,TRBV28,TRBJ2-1,ASSHKRGSSYNEQF
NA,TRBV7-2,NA,ASSQTGGNYEQY
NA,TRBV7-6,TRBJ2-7,ASSLGGRGYLYEEQY
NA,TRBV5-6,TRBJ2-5,ASSADRRGPSETQY
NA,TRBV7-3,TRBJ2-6,ASSHAETGANVLT
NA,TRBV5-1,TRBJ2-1,ASSLSGSSNEQF
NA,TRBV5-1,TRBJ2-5,ASSEGAGPQETQY
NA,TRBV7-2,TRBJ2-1,ASSLAGTSGYNEQF
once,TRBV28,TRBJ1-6,ASSLGQGLRGRSPLH
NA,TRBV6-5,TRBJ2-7,ASRSSGQSYEQY
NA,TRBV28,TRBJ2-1,ASSFGGRVLLEQF
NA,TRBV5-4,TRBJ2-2,ASSEKLNYYSWMNTGELF
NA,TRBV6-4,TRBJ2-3,ASSAIAGGADTQY
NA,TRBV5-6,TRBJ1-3,ASAGRGNTIY
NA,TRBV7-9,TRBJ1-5,ASSVRGSNQPQH
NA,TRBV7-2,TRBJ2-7,ASSLNSYEQY
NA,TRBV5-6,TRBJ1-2,ASSLADRLNYGYT
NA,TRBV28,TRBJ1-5,ASSLGTGEKEPQH
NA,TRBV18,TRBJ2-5,ASSGTPSQETQY
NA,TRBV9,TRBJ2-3,ASSETNRGFTDTQY
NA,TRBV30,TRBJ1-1,AWSLTGGGYTEAF
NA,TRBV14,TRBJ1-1,ASSQDGAFGPREAF
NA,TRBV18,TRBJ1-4,ASSPQREGEKLF